Presented here are 27 T cell receptor beta chains from one specimen sequenced in a study of blood T cell repertoires in COVID-19. Libraries were prepared by immunoSEQ multiplex PCR; TCRdb keeps only in-frame clonotypes and omits some of them. The repertoire consists of approximately 300,000 clones, with 85% occurring once and the leading ten covering about 1.9%. Sequenced sample: PBMCs or T cells enriched from blood (not recorded which). These receptors were obtained from a woman aged 25 to 39 who had been exposed to COVID-19.

The chain carries TRBV5-4 and TRBJ2-5, with 7 bases lining up with TRBD1. Trimming removed 0 bases from V and 5 bases from J; junction bases left unmatched: 10. The V gene's germline CDR1 is SGHNT and CDR2 YYREEE (reference sequence). The CDR3 runs 16 residues. The CDR3 reads CASSLVVGGAGETQYF. The CDR3 DNA reads as TGTGCCAGCAGCTTGGTCGTAGGGGGCGCAGGGGAGACCCAGTACTTC.

V gene TRBV27 combines with J gene TRBJ2-5; D is possibly TRBD1 (6 bases). The CDR3 loop spans 16 amino acids. The V gene's germline CDR1 is MNHEY and CDR2 SMNVEV (reference sequence). Trimming cost V 7 bases and J 2 bases, with 20 bases left between them. CDR3 in amino acids: CASTSQEPGVQETQYF. The CDR3 DNA reads TGTGCCAGCACCTCACAGGAACCAGGGGTTCAAGAGACCCAGTACTTC.

This chain uses TRBV12-5 with TRBJ2-7; TRBD2 matches 8 bases. Trimming cost V 6 bases and J 3 bases; bases outside gene matches: 1. Per germline, CDR1 LGHNT and CDR2 FRNRAP. The CDR3 length is 12 residues. CDR3 bases: TGTGCTAGTGGCCGGGGGGGCTACGAGCAGTACTTC. Its translation: CASGRGGYEQYF.

This chain joins TRBV5-1 and TRBJ1-3, with unresolved D. The V and J ends lost 0 bases and 0 bases respectively, with 7 bases between them. This CDR3 region has 15 residues. Germline CDR1 reads SGHRS; CDR2 reads YFSETQ. Here the CDR3 reads CASSLAGVSGNTIYF. The DNA for the CDR3 is TGCGCCAGCAGCTTGGCCGGAGTCTCTGGAAACACCATATATTTT.

This clone was counted a few times. The V and J genes are TRBV5-4 and TRBJ2-7, with D perhaps TRBD1 (5 bases). The CDR3 totals 14 residues. Germline CDR1 and CDR2: SGHNT and YYREEE (reference sequence). Trimming took off 0 bases at V and 1 base at J, with 8 bases between the two ends. CDR3 residues: CASSLAGASYEQYF. CDR3 coding DNA: TGTGCCAGCAGCTTGGCTGGGGCATCCTACGAGCAGTACTTC.

The chain links TRBV7-8 to TRBJ1-3; D is unclear. The CDR3 is made up of 14 amino acids. Trimming shortened V by 2 bases and J by 4 bases, and 9 bases separated the two germline ends. Germline V gene lookup returns CDR1 SGHVS and CDR2 FQNEAQ. The CDR3 DNA reads as TGTGCCAGCAGCTTATCTAGGTTGGGAAACACCATATATTTT. Protein product: CASSLSRLGNTIYF.

The chain employs TRBV7-2 and TRBJ2-7, with 9 bases that match TRBD2. The germline V gene has CDR1 SGHTA and CDR2 FQGNSA. The junction had 6 bases not matched to a gene; V was cut back by 5 bases and J by 1 base. The CDR3 contains 15 residues. CDR3 sequence: CASSPRTSASYEQYF. DNA of the CDR3: TGTGCCAGCAGCCCTCGGACTAGCGCATCCTACGAGCAGTACTTC.

The chain couples TRBV7-3 to TRBJ1-3; D remains unclear. Germline V gene lookup returns CDR1 SGHTA and CDR2 FQGTGA. The V end lost 5 bases, the J end lost 0 bases, and 11 bases lay between the germline ends. The CDR3 sequence is 15 residues long. The CDR3: CASSQRASSGNTIYF. The CDR3 DNA follows: TGTGCCAGCAGCCAGAGAGCGTCCTCTGGAAACACCATATATTTT.

This clone was detected once. This chain links TRBV19 with TRBJ2-1; possibly TRBD1 for D (6 bases). This CDR3 has 10 residues. The germline V gene encodes CDR1 LNHDA and CDR2 SQIVND (reference sequence). Trimming took off 8 bases at V and 10 bases at J, with 9 bases between the two ends. The CDR3 nucleotides are TGTGCCAGTGGGGGCCCCGAGCAGTTCTTC. It codes for CASGGPEQFF.

The chain links TRBV7-9 to TRBJ1-1; D is possibly TRBD1 (6 bases). CDR1 is SEHNR, CDR2 FQNEAQ, per germline (reference sequence). CDR3 length equals 17 residues. The V gene lost 1 base and the J gene lost 0 bases, with 15 bases spanning the gap. The CDR3 region is CASSLEGGQPMNTEAFF. The CDR3 nucleotides read TGTGCCAGCAGCTTAGAGGGGGGGCAGCCCATGAACACTGAAGCTTTCTTT.

The gene calls are TRBV28 and TRBJ2-7; D not certain. Trimming shortened V by 5 bases and J by 4 bases, and 9 bases separated the two germline ends. The germline V gene has CDR1 MDHEN and CDR2 SYDVKM. The CDR3 has 12 residues. CDR3 in amino acids: CASSPVSYEQYF. In DNA, the CDR3 is TGTGCCAGCAGTCCTGTCAGTTACGAGCAGTACTTC.

The CDR3 spells CASSHRGGRSYEQYF. In DNA form, the CDR3 reads TGCGCCAGCAGCCATAGGGGGGGGAGGTCCTACGAGCAGTACTTC. The genes are TRBV4-1 and TRBJ2-7, with D perhaps matching TRBD2 (7 bases). This CDR3 has 15 amino acids. CDR1 and CDR2 from the germline V gene are MGHRA and YSYEKL. With 3 bases removed from V and 1 base from J, the gap between germline ends came to 13 bases.

The V gene is TRBV7-9, the J gene TRBJ2-7, with D hard to call. Germline V CDR1 and CDR2: SEHNR, FQNEAQ (reference sequence). V was trimmed by 5 bases and J by 4 bases, leaving 9 bases between them. This CDR3 comprises 12 residues. CDR3 residues: CASSPRPYEQYF. The CDR3 nucleotides are TGTGCCAGCAGCCCGCGGCCGTACGAGCAGTACTTC.

Regarding this clone: The junction differs from germline at one of its ends, possibly a read error. This chain links TRBV7-7 with TRBJ2-5; 8 bases are shared with TRBD2. Germline values: CDR1 SSHAT, CDR2 FNYEAQ (reference sequence). The CDR3 has 15 residues. CDR3 in DNA: TGTGCTAGCAGCTTAGCAGCGGGAGTACAAGAGACCCAGTACTTC. Translated: CASSLAAGVQETQYF.

The chain couples TRBV28 to TRBJ2-1, with 8 bases matching TRBD1. Germline-derived CDR1 and CDR2 are MDHEN and SYDVKM. The CDR3 totals 15 residues. V was pared by 11 bases and J by 5 bases, with 14 bases of the junction left unmatched. The CDR3 DNA follows: TGTGCCGTCAGCAATCAGGGGGCCTACAACAATGAGCAGTTCTTC. Its translation: CAVSNQGAYNNEQFF.

V and J are TRBV7-2 and TRBJ1-4; the D is unclear. The V gene lost 0 bases and the J gene lost 4 bases, with 9 bases spanning the gap. This CDR3 is 15 amino acids long. Germline CDR1 is SGHTA and CDR2 is FQGNSA. The CDR3 region is CASSLARSGNEKLFF. The CDR3 bases are TGTGCCAGCAGCTTAGCCCGGAGCGGTAATGAAAAACTGTTTTTT.

This clone was seen a single time. The chain combines TRBV5-6 with TRBJ2-2; TRBD1 is a possible D gene (5 bases). The CDR3 runs to 15 residues. The ends were cut back, 1 base at V and 5 bases at J, with 12 bases in the middle. Germline V gene lookup returns CDR1 SGHDT and CDR2 YYEEEE. CDR3 region: CASSLRAGKTGELFF. Here the CDR3 DNA reads TGTGCCAGCAGCTTGAGGGCAGGGAAGACCGGGGAGCTGTTTTTT.

The J gene is TRBJ2-1, the V gene TRBV29-1, with D uncertain. This CDR3 is 15 amino acids long. V shed 2 bases and J shed 1 base, with 12 bases lying between them. The germline CDR1 and CDR2 sequences are SQVTM and ANQGSEA. CDR3 amino acids: CSVERLHSSYNEQFF. The CDR3 DNA is TGCAGCGTTGAACGGCTCCACAGTTCCTACAATGAGCAGTTCTTC.

The chain is built from TRBV25-1 and TRBJ1-4; 9 bases fit TRBD1. Germline loops: CDR1 MGHDK, CDR2 SYGVNS. This CDR3 has 14 residues. V shed 7 bases, J shed 5 bases, and the junction held 5 bases outside the gene matches. In nucleotides, the CDR3 is TGTGCCAGCACGGAGACAGGGGGGAATGAAAAACTGTTTTTT. This encodes CASTETGGNEKLFF.

The gene calls are TRBV30 and TRBJ1-1, with TRBD1 as a possible D gene (5 bases). Germline V gene sequence: CDR1 GTSNPN, CDR2 SVGIG (reference sequence). This CDR3 spans 11 amino acids. Trimming left V 5 bases short and J 7 bases short, with 11 bases between. The CDR3 DNA sequence: TGTGCCTGGTATATCGGGGGTGAAGCTTTCTTT. It specifies CAWYIGGEAFF.

V and J are TRBV7-2 and TRBJ2-1; 13 nucleotides match TRBD2. Germline trimming cut 4 bases from V and 9 bases from J; bases unmatched to any gene: 6. CDR3 size: 15 residues. Looked up from germline, CDR1 is SGHTA and CDR2 is FQGNSA. CDR3 in amino acids: CASSSGLAGVSEQFF. Written as DNA, the CDR3 is TGTGCCAGCAGCTCCGGACTAGCGGGAGTAAGTGAGCAGTTCTTC.

This rearrangement joins TRBV7-9 to TRBJ2-5; 9 bases map to TRBD1. CDR1 is SEHNR, CDR2 FQNEAQ, per germline (reference sequence). There are 14 residues in the CDR3. V shed 3 bases and J 5 bases; nucleotides not matched to a gene: 4. The CDR3 is CASSFPDRGETQYF. CDR3 coding DNA: TGTGCCAGCAGCTTCCCGGACAGGGGCGAGACCCAGTACTTC.

V usage is TRBV19 and J usage is TRBJ2-3; D perhaps matches TRBD2 (5 bases). V was pared by 3 bases and J by 2 bases, with 9 bases between. This CDR3 has 14 amino acids. Germline assignment: CDR1 LNHDA and CDR2 SQIVND (reference sequence). CDR3 DNA: TGTGCCAGTAGTATCCAGCGGAACACAGATACGCAGTATTTT. Translated: CASSIQRNTDTQYF.

CDR3 protein: CASSPDPGTVLQGETQYF. CDR3 coding DNA: TGCGCCAGCAGCCCTGACCCCGGGACAGTTCTTCAAGGGGAGACCCAGTACTTC. This sequence joins TRBV5-1 and TRBJ2-5; 7 nucleotides line up with TRBD1. CDR3 length equals 18 residues. Per germline, CDR1 SGHRS and CDR2 YFSETQ. V lost 4 bases to trimming and J lost 5 bases; unmatched junction nucleotides: 20.

Comments on this clone: Different DNA sequences within this sample yield the same CDR3. This sequence joins TRBV15 and TRBJ1-2; D perhaps matches TRBD1 (5 bases). Between the trimmed V and J ends, which lost 0 bases and 1 base, there was a span of 6 bases. The V gene's germline CDR1 is LNHNV and CDR2 YYDKDF (reference sequence). This CDR3 region has 14 residues. The CDR3 protein is CATSRDQGNYGYTF. CDR3 coding DNA: TGTGCCACCAGCAGAGATCAGGGTAACTATGGCTACACCTTC.

V usage is TRBV4-3 and J usage is TRBJ1-5, with TRBD1 matching 8 bases. CDR3 length: 15 residues. Germline loops: CDR1 LGHNA, CDR2 YSLEER. V shed 0 bases and J 7 bases; nucleotides not matched to a gene: 5. The DNA of the CDR3 is TGCGCCAGCAGCCAAGATTCGGCAGGGGGCCAGCCCCAGCATTTT. Its translation is CASSQDSAGGQPQHF.

The rearrangement links TRBV18 to TRBJ2-5; 9 bases line up with TRBD1. The CDR3 sequence is 15 residues long. The ends lost 4 bases at V and 3 bases at J; junction bases unmatched: 6. Germline CDR1 is KGHSH and CDR2 is LQKENI. The CDR3 DNA is TGTGCCAGCTCACAGGGACAGGGTCGAGAAGAGACCCAGTACTTC. Translation gives CASSQGQGREETQYF.